Detailed here is one TCR beta chain. This sample was included in a study of blood T cell repertoires in COVID-19. The CDR3 has 14 residues. Between the trimmed V and J ends, which lost 1 base and 1 base, there was a span of 6 bases. Germline V gives CDR1 LGHDT, CDR2 YNNKEL (reference sequence). Sequenced by immunoSEQ multiplex PCR; TCRdb stores in-frame clones only, minus some. The data show approximately 220,000 clones, approximately 83% seen once. Input material: PBMCs or T cells enriched from blood (not recorded which). The chain joins TRBV3-1 (or the pseudogene TRBV3-2) to TRBJ2-3; TRBD1 might be the D (5 bases). This sequence originates from a woman in her thirties or forties who had been exposed to COVID-19. The CDR3 region is CASSQGRGTDTQYF. CDR3 coding DNA: TGTGCCAGCAGCCAAGGCAGGGGCACAGATACGCAGTATTTT.